This T cell receptor (beta chain) originates from a study of identifying expanded T cells in peripheral blood. Healthy donors had no documented immune events, such as infections, while sampled. Data came from immunoSEQ multiplex PCR; TCRdb stores just in-frame clones and leaves some out. The data contain 90,000 or so clones, roughly 86% of them singletons. Study-wide points: Technical replicates showed around 1.3 changed clones; approximately two weeks roughly 18; four weeks 19. Across healthy donors, higher total template counts meant significantly greater approximately two-week count variance.

Germline V gene lookup returns CDR1 SGHTA and CDR2 FQGNSA. CDR3 size: 14 residues. Trimming left V 3 bases short and J 1 base short, with 9 bases between. Concerning this clone: The target antigen is unknown.

Material: blood. The chain couples TRBV7-2 to TRBJ1-1; no firm D call. This receptor was taken from a person aged 18 to 69 in good health. CDR3 amino acids: CASSFDGGNTEAFF. The CDR3 DNA reads TGTGCCAGCAGCTTCGATGGCGGGAACACTGAAGCTTTCTTT. Based on the CDR3 plus reference TRBV7-2 and TRBJ1-1, the full variable domain is GAGVSQSPSNKVTEKGKDVELRCDPISGHTALYWYRQSLGQGLEFLIYFQGNSAPDKSGLPSDRFSAERTGGSVSTLTIQRTQQEDSAVYLCASSFDGGNTEAFFGQGTRLTVV.